Each of the 21 T cell receptor beta chains below was sequenced from the same sample in a study of shared clonotypes between healthy human individuals. TCRdb's table, derived via immunoSEQ multiplex PCR, lists solely in-frame clones and lacks some. The sample yields around 2.5 million clones, 90% to 95% seen once. Sequencing input: naive CD4+ T cells from PBMCs. Subset denoted: CD45RA+ positively selected. These receptors were obtained from a man younger than 35 in good health. Some clones in this sample may be carry-over from other donors' samples.

V is TRBV7-2 and J is TRBJ2-7, with TRBD2 identical over 14 bases. V trimming: 5 bases; J trimming: 5 bases; junction bases outside the gene matches: 11. Germline CDR1 SGHTA, CDR2 FQGNSA. The length of the CDR3 is 17 residues. The CDR3 DNA sequence: TGTGCCAGCAGCCAGGGACTAGCGGGAGTTTTCAACCACGAGCAGTACTTC. Translating it yields CASSQGLAGVFNHEQYF.

In nucleotides, the CDR3 is TGTGCCAGCAGCTTTTCTCGAGGAGATACGCAGTATTTT. Translating it yields CASSFSRGDTQYF. The chain carries TRBV7-2 and TRBJ2-3; D not resolved. The CDR3 extends over 13 amino acids. Trimming removed 3 bases from V and 5 bases from J, with 9 bases in between. Looked up from germline, CDR1 is SGHTA and CDR2 is FQGNSA. Complete variable domain (other parts from reference TRBV7-2 and TRBJ2-3): GAGVSQSPSNKVTEKGKDVELRCDPISGHTALYWYRQSLGQGLEFLIYFQGNSAPDKSGLPSDRFSAERTGGSVSTLTIQRTQQEDSAVYLCASSFSRGDTQYFGPGTRLTVL.

This rearrangement joins TRBV7-9 to TRBJ2-3; TRBD2 agrees at 13 bases. This CDR3 is 17 amino acids long. Germline-derived CDR1 and CDR2 are SEHNR and FQNEAQ (reference sequence). The V gene end was trimmed by 6 bases and the J gene end by 0 bases; junction bases not matched to a gene: 6. The DNA for the CDR3 is TGTGCCAGCAGACCGGGACTAGCGGGACTCAGCACAGATACGCAGTATTTT. As protein: CASRPGLAGLSTDTQYF.

V is TRBV29-1 and J is TRBJ1-4, with D hard to call. The germline V gene encodes CDR1 SQVTM and CDR2 ANQGSEA. The CDR3 consists of 13 residues. Trimming stripped 6 bases from V and 8 bases from J, with 16 bases between. The CDR3 protein is CSVYTDLREKLFF. The DNA for the CDR3 is TGCAGCGTCTACACCGACCTCCGGGAAAAACTGTTTTTT.

For this clone: An end of the junction does not agree with germline; a read error may underlie this. The J gene is TRBJ1-1, the V gene TRBV5-8; D is uncertain. The CDR3 consists of 15 residues. Germline V gives CDR1 SGHTS, CDR2 YDEGEE. CDR3 sequence: CASSNHGRRSFQPDF. DNA of the CDR3: TGTGCCAGCAGCAACCATGGAAGACGAAGCTTTCAACCGGACTTT.

V gene TRBV30 combines with J gene TRBJ2-2; TRBD2 matches 9 bases. The V gene's germline CDR1 is GTSNPN and CDR2 SVGIG (reference sequence). V was clipped by 3 bases and J by 3 bases; unmatched bases: 5. This CDR3 is 15 amino acids long. For the CDR3, the DNA is TGTGCCTGGAGGGGCGTAGCGGGGGACACCGGGGAGCTGTTTTTT. This sequence encodes CAWRGVAGDTGELFF.

Note on this clone: Other DNA variants within this sample encode the same CDR3. As DNA, the CDR3 is TGTGCCAGCAGCTTTCTAGCGGGAGTTTCTTACGAGCAGTACTTC. Translating it yields CASSFLAGVSYEQYF. The chain recombines TRBV7-9 with TRBJ2-7, with TRBD2 matching over 10 bases. The germline V gene encodes CDR1 SEHNR and CDR2 FQNEAQ (reference sequence). This CDR3 has 15 amino acids. Unmatched junction bases numbered 6, after V lost 3 bases and J lost 4 bases.

This clone has a single count. The chain uses TRBV30 and TRBJ1-3; D is ambiguous. Germline V gene sequence: CDR1 GTSNPN, CDR2 SVGIG (reference sequence). Deletions cut 5 bases from V and 2 bases from J, with 7 bases between. CDR3 length equals 12 residues. The CDR3 protein is CAWGLAGNTIYF. CDR3 sequence (DNA): TGTGCCTGGGGCTTAGCTGGAAACACCATATATTTT.

The chain employs TRBV5-5 and TRBJ1-5, with no clear D. Trimming shortened V by 5 bases and J by 7 bases, and 22 bases separated the two germline ends. Per the germline V gene, CDR1 is SGHKS and CDR2 is YYEKEE (reference sequence). This CDR3 has 16 amino acids. Here the CDR3 DNA reads TGTGCCAGCAGTTCGAACGTGGGCACTTTAGGGCAGCCCCAGCATTTT. It translates to CASSSNVGTLGQPQHF.

This chain connects TRBV18 to TRBJ2-3; D is perhaps TRBD2 (6 bases). CDR1 and CDR2 (germline): KGHSH, LQKENI. V was clipped by 0 bases and J by 4 bases, with 14 bases between them. The CDR3 loop spans 16 amino acids. CDR3 nucleotides: TGTGCCAGCTCACCACCGGAGGGCCTCGGCTCAGATACGCAGTATTTT. As protein: CASSPPEGLGSDTQYF.

This sequence joins TRBV11-2 and TRBJ1-2; unclear D gene. Germline CDR1 reads SGHAT; CDR2 reads FQNNGV. The CDR3 covers 15 residues. V was shortened by 5 bases and J by 0 bases, with 13 bases between the two germline ends. The DNA of the CDR3 is TGTGCCAGCAGCCCCGACGCCGCGGCTAACTATGGCTACACCTTC. It codes for CASSPDAAANYGYTF.

The chain employs TRBV5-5 and TRBJ1-2; D gene uncertain. The CDR3 sequence is 14 residues long. Germline V gene lookup returns CDR1 SGHKS and CDR2 YYEKEE (reference sequence). Trimming left V 0 bases short and J 4 bases short, with 10 bases between. CDR3 residues: CASSLGSGLYGYTF. CDR3 bases: TGTGCCAGCAGCTTGGGAAGCGGACTCTATGGCTACACCTTC.

V gene TRBV28 combines with J gene TRBJ1-2; D is perhaps TRBD1 (5 bases). This CDR3 region has 13 residues. Trimming shortened V by 4 bases and J by 11 bases, and 17 bases separated the two germline ends. The germline V gene encodes CDR1 MDHEN and CDR2 SYDVKM. CDR3 sequence (DNA): TGTGCCAGCAGTTATTCTTTGACAGCCCGTTACACCTTC. Protein: CASSYSLTARYTF.

The J gene is TRBJ2-6, the V gene TRBV10-3, with D perhaps matching TRBD1 or TRBD2 (5 bases each). Germline loops: CDR1 ENHRY, CDR2 SYGVKD. V lost 8 bases, J lost 0 bases, and 17 bases lay in between. CDR3 length: 17 amino acids. The CDR3 region is CAIGWTGLGSGANVLTF. The DNA of the CDR3 is TGTGCCATCGGGTGGACGGGGCTAGGCTCTGGGGCCAACGTCCTGACTTTC.

The genes are TRBV9 and TRBJ2-2; 7 bases match TRBD2. This CDR3 spans 16 amino acids. Germline CDR1 is SGDLS and CDR2 is YYNGEE. J was trimmed by 5 bases and V by 3 bases; bases with no gene match: 10. The CDR3 nucleotides read TGTGCCAGCAGCGCAACGACGGGAGGAGGGACCGGGGAGCTGTTTTTT. As protein: CASSATTGGGTGELFF.

V gene TRBV7-2 combines with J gene TRBJ2-5; D might be TRBD2 (6 bases). Trimming cost V 2 bases and J 2 bases, with 12 bases left between them. The CDR3 spans 15 residues. Germline lookup yields CDR1 SGHTA and CDR2 FQGNSA. Here the CDR3 DNA reads TGTGCCAGCAGCTTATCCGGGCGGGAACAAGAGACCCAGTACTTC. It encodes CASSLSGREQETQYF.

This clone was observed a single time. This sequence joins TRBV5-1 and TRBJ2-7; 9 bases match TRBD2. Trimming at V came to 4 bases and at J to 0 bases, leaving 5 bases not matched to a gene. The CDR3 is 15 amino acids. The V gene's germline CDR1 is SGHRS and CDR2 YFSETQ. The CDR3 sequence: CASSGLAGRSYEQYF. CDR3 coding DNA: TGCGCCAGCAGCGGCCTAGCGGGGCGCTCCTACGAGCAGTACTTC.

Comments on this clone: The same CDR3 also results from other DNA sequences found in this sample. The chain has TRBV6-6 and TRBJ1-2; no definite D call. Looked up from germline, CDR1 is MNHNY and CDR2 is SVGAGI (reference sequence). The CDR3 totals 13 residues. The V end was cut by 6 bases, the J end by 0 bases, with 8 bases between. The DNA of the CDR3 is TGTGCCAGCAGCCCCGGGGCTAACTATGGCTACACCTTC. As protein: CASSPGANYGYTF.

Concerning this clone: One junction end disagrees with the germline gene, perhaps due to a read error. The gene calls are TRBV28 and TRBJ2-2; 9 bases are a match to TRBD1. Germline V gene lookup returns CDR1 MDHEN and CDR2 SYDVKM. The CDR3 is 20 amino acids. The CDR3 DNA reads TGTGCCAGCACTTTAACCCCCTTTTTGGGGACAGGGTTGAGCACCGGGGAGCTGTTTTTT. This encodes CASTLTPFLGTGLSTGELFF.

The chain carries TRBV19 and TRBJ2-3; 10 bases line up with TRBD2. CDR1 LNHDA and CDR2 SQIVND come from the germline V gene (reference sequence). J lost 6 bases, V lost 4 bases, and 10 bases had no gene match. CDR3 size: 16 residues. CDR3 sequence reads: CASSRIAGGPADTQYF. CDR3 coding DNA: TGTGCCAGTAGTAGGATAGCGGGAGGTCCGGCGGATACGCAGTATTTT.

The rearrangement links TRBV5-4 to TRBJ2-7; D possibly matches TRBD1 or TRBD2 (5 bases each). Germline V gives CDR1 SGHNT, CDR2 YYREEE (reference sequence). Trimming removed 2 bases at V and 1 base at J, with 13 bases between. This CDR3 comprises 15 residues. CDR3 residues: CASSLSGTPSYEQYF. CDR3 nucleotide sequence: TGTGCCAGCAGCTTATCCGGGACCCCTTCCTACGAGCAGTACTTC.